What follows are 16 T cell receptor beta chains derived from one specimen sequenced in a study of blood T cell repertoires in COVID-19. Some clones are missing from TCRdb's copy, which holds only in-frame ones; the method was immunoSEQ multiplex PCR. The repertoire holds about 65,000 clones, with approximately 80% as singletons. Sequenced sample: peripheral blood. These TCRs come from a man at least 80 years old with acute or convalescent COVID-19.

The V call is TRBV6-6, the J call TRBJ1-4; the match to TRBD1 covers 10 bases. Germline CDR1 is MNHNY and CDR2 is SVGAGI (reference sequence). The length of the CDR3 is 15 residues. V shed 5 bases, J shed 6 bases, and the junction held 6 bases outside the gene matches. The CDR3 region is CASSDRDRGYEKLFF. The CDR3 bases are TGTGCCAGCAGTGACCGGGACAGGGGATATGAAAAACTGTTTTTT.

V gene TRBV9 combines with J gene TRBJ2-2; D is perhaps TRBD2 (6 bases). The CDR3 runs to 15 residues. Germline V CDR1 and CDR2: SGDLS, YYNGEE. V was trimmed by 3 bases and J by 0 bases, leaving 9 bases between them. The CDR3 DNA is TGTGCCAGCAGCGCGGGGGTCCCGAACACCGGGGAGCTGTTTTTT. It codes for CASSAGVPNTGELFF.

This clone appeared a few times. V is TRBV5-6 and J is TRBJ2-5; 9 bases are a match to TRBD1. The CDR3 is 15 residues long. The junction had 4 bases not matched to a gene; V was cut back by 0 bases and J by 4 bases. Germline values: CDR1 SGHDT, CDR2 YYEEEE. In DNA form, the CDR3 reads TGTGCCAGCAGCTTGGGGACAGGGGTCCGAGAGACCCAGTACTTC. Translated: CASSLGTGVRETQYF.

The gene calls are TRBV7-2 and TRBJ2-1, with D unclear. CDR1 is SGHTA and CDR2 is FQGNSA in the germline V gene. The V end lost 4 bases, the J end lost 2 bases, and 6 bases lay between the germline ends. CDR3 length: 13 residues. Here the CDR3 reads CASSWQTYNEQFF. CDR3 coding DNA: TGTGCCAGCAGCTGGCAGACCTACAATGAGCAGTTCTTC. The complete variable domain, with remaining parts taken from reference TRBV7-2 and TRBJ2-1, reads GAGVSQSPSNKVTEKGKDVELRCDPISGHTALYWYRQSLGQGLEFLIYFQGNSAPDKSGLPSDRFSAERTGGSVSTLTIQRTQQEDSAVYLCASSWQTYNEQFFGPGTRLTVL.

The chain has TRBV6-5 and TRBJ2-5; 9 bases fit TRBD1. This CDR3 is 15 amino acids long. Losses at the gene ends were 4 bases for V and 2 bases for J; bases not matched to a gene: 5. Germline V gene sequence: CDR1 MNHEY, CDR2 SVGAGI. DNA for the CDR3: TGTGCCAGCAGTTTCGGACAGGGGATACAAGAGACCCAGTACTTC. As protein: CASSFGQGIQETQYF.

The gene calls are TRBV19 and TRBJ1-2, with D tentatively TRBD1 (5 bases). Germline V gene lookup returns CDR1 LNHDA and CDR2 SQIVND (reference sequence). This CDR3 comprises 16 residues. V gave up 6 bases and J gave up 0 bases, with 17 bases separating them. Here the CDR3 reads CASRTAGGRSNYGYTF. CDR3 sequence (DNA): TGTGCCAGTAGAACGGCCGGGGGACGGTCTAACTATGGCTACACCTTC.

This clone appeared a few times. The chain has TRBV6-5 and TRBJ2-3; D uncertain. The CDR3 is 13 amino acids. The germline gives CDR1 MNHEY, CDR2 SVGAGI. V was clipped by 6 bases and J by 5 bases, with 12 bases between them. The CDR3, as DNA: TGTGCCAGCAGCCGCGTGAGTGGAGATACGCAGTATTTT. This sequence encodes CASSRVSGDTQYF.

The genes are TRBV3-1 (or the pseudogene TRBV3-2) and TRBJ1-3; the D gene is possibly TRBD1 (5 bases). Per the germline V gene, CDR1 is LGHDT and CDR2 is YNNKEL (reference sequence). The V end was cut by 4 bases, the J end by 1 base, with 14 bases between. The length of the CDR3 is 16 residues. This chain's CDR3 is CASSLSGGGSGNTIYF. The CDR3 nucleotides read TGTGCCAGCAGCCTTTCCGGCGGGGGGTCTGGAAACACCATATATTTT.

The CDR3 DNA follows: TGTGCCAGTGGGTTACACGGGTTTAATGAAAAACTGTTTTTT. Its translation is CASGLHGFNEKLFF. The J gene is TRBJ1-4, the V gene TRBV19; D is ambiguous. Germline CDR1 LNHDA, CDR2 SQIVND (reference sequence). Trimming shortened V by 8 bases and J by 4 bases, and 14 bases separated the two germline ends. This CDR3 has 14 residues.

The chain recombines TRBV12-3 or TRBV12-4 with TRBJ2-3; no definite D call. The V gene lost 6 bases and the J gene lost 5 bases, with 9 bases spanning the gap. This CDR3 is 12 amino acids long. The CDR3 region has the DNA TGTGCCAGCAGCCGTAATCGAGATACGCAGTATTTT. Amino acids: CASSRNRDTQYF.

This clone was seen only once. The chain recombines TRBV5-4 with TRBJ2-5; 12 nucleotides line up with TRBD2. The CDR3 extends over 18 amino acids. Germline V lookup: CDR1 SGHNT, CDR2 YYREEE (reference sequence). After removal of 4 bases from V and 2 bases from J, the junction contained 12 bases not matched to a gene. DNA of the CDR3: TGTGCCAGCAGCGACTCGGTACTAGCGGGGGGTACACAAGAGACCCAGTACTTC. As protein: CASSDSVLAGGTQETQYF.

The chain recombines TRBV5-1 with TRBJ2-5, with 9 positions matching TRBD2. J was trimmed by 1 base and V by 2 bases; bases with no gene match: 12. Germline assignment: CDR1 SGHRS and CDR2 YFSETQ. CDR3 length: 18 residues. CDR3 sequence: CASSFGLVSGGTQETQYF. CDR3 sequence (DNA): TGCGCCAGCAGCTTCGGGCTGGTCAGCGGGGGGACCCAAGAGACCCAGTACTTC.

The CDR3 sequence is CASSRTGLNTEAFF. CDR3 nucleotide sequence: TGTGCCAGCAGTCGGACAGGGCTGAACACTGAAGCTTTCTTT. The chain links TRBV11-2 to TRBJ1-1, with TRBD1 identical over 8 bases. V lost 6 bases and J lost 0; bases outside the gene matches: 3. Looked up from germline, CDR1 is SGHAT and CDR2 is FQNNGV. The CDR3 runs 14 residues.

The rearrangement links TRBV10-2 to TRBJ1-2, with 12 bases fitting TRBD1. V lost 6 bases, J lost 2 bases, and 1 base stayed unmatched. This CDR3 comprises 14 residues. Germline loops: CDR1 WSHSY, CDR2 SAAADI. CDR3 bases: TGCGCCAGCAGGGGACAGGGGGCGAACTATGGCTACACCTTC. This encodes CASRGQGANYGYTF.

The genes are TRBV11-3 and TRBJ1-1, with D perhaps matching TRBD1 (6 bases). The V gene lost 5 bases and the J gene lost 1 base, with 14 bases spanning the gap. Germline V lookup: CDR1 SGHNT, CDR2 YENEEA. The CDR3 runs to 15 residues. The CDR3 region has the DNA TGTGCCAGCAGCAACATCAGGGACACGAACACTGAAGCTTTCTTT. The encoded protein is CASSNIRDTNTEAFF. Together with reference TRBV11-3 and TRBJ1-1, the CDR3 gives the full variable domain: EAGVVQSPRYKIIEKKQPVAFWCNPISGHNTLYWYLQNLGQGPELLIRYENEEAVDDSQLPKDRFSAERLKGVDSTLKIQPAELGDSAVYLCASSNIRDTNTEAFFGQGTRLTVV.

This clone was detected only once. V usage is TRBV7-9 and J usage is TRBJ1-1; weak D call: TRBD1 (5 bases). CDR1 is SEHNR and CDR2 is FQNEAQ in the germline V gene (reference sequence). The CDR3 is 16 amino acids. With 4 bases removed from V and 2 bases from J, the gap between germline ends came to 17 bases. The chain's CDR3 is CASSSLLGQDNTEAFF. CDR3 DNA: TGTGCCAGCAGCTCACTTTTGGGGCAAGATAACACTGAAGCTTTCTTT.